This TCR beta chain was captured by sequencing in a study of identical twins. Notes on the study in general: The study found excess low generation probability among twin-shared out-of-frame alpha sequences.

Donors were all healthy Caucasians. cDNA molecules carried unique molecular identifiers, and template switching added a universal primer site. TCRdb reprocessed the 5' RACE reads with MiXCR, giving one entry per CDR3 protein. Here the sample spans just under 650,000 distinct CDR3 sequences, less than 9% being singletons. In its sample, this clonotype was seen many times. Its antigen is not identified. These data also formed part of another study, on yellow fever vaccine responses in identical twins. This second report adds: Reportedly, the T cell response mounted by twins to vaccine seemed partly convergent, partly personalized.

This TCR came from a woman aged 18-35 years in good health. Sample: PBMCs.

The CDR3 sequence: CASGGGSSYEQYF. CDR3 sequence (DNA): TGTGCCAGCGGTGGCGGATCCTCCTACGAGCAGTACTTC. This chain uses TRBV9 with TRBJ2-7, with D unclear. This CDR3 contains 13 residues. The germline V and J ends were trimmed by 7 bases and 0 bases, with 11 bases remaining between them. Germline V gives CDR1 SGDLS, CDR2 YYNGEE.